These T cell receptor beta chains were read from a single sample in a study of T cells in Graves' hyperthyroidism and ophthalmopathy. TCRdb recomputed calls from the multiplex PCR reads with MiXCR, one row per CDR3 protein. This repertoire shows about 380,000 distinct CDR3 sequences, less than 15% found once; its top ten account for roughly 20%. Sequences were obtained from blood. Source of these receptors: a man aged 30 to 45 with Graves' hyperthyroidism that later progressed to Graves' ophthalmopathy. The CDR3 runs from the conserved cysteine through the conserved F or W. The D gene is left open where the match is weak.

j_call v_call d_call cdr3_aa
TRBJ2-3 TRBV13 NA CASSSPLTHLGTDTQYF
TRBJ1-5 TRBV20-1 NA CSARSGNQPQHF
TRBJ1-4 TRBV2 NA CASLWSTRGEKLFF
TRBJ1-6 TRBV28 NA CASSTTGSLINSPLHF
TRBJ1-2 TRBV10-1 NA CASSENRKGPYGYTF
TRBJ2-3 TRBV10-3 NA CAISEDRSTDTQYF
TRBJ2-7 TRBV10-2 NA CASSEDRFFSYEQYF
TRBJ2-7 TRBV2 NA CASSEVTQHSYEQYF
TRBJ2-7 TRBV9 TRBD1 CASSVWDRDDEQYF
TRBJ1-4 TRBV12-3/TRBV12-4 NA CASKQGRSNEKLFF
TRBJ2-1 TRBV2 NA CASSDKGRNEQFF
TRBJ2-3 TRBV12-3/TRBV12-4 NA CASSLRGSTDTQYF
TRBJ2-7 TRBV2 NA CASGVTKEQYF
TRBJ1-5 TRBV7-2 NA CASSPGSIGPQHF
TRBJ2-7 TRBV24-1 NA CATSVGPFIEQYF
TRBJ2-7 TRBV6-2/TRBV6-3 NA CASSYWDPTYEQYF
TRBJ2-7 TRBV20-1 NA CSARAARGSYEQYF
TRBJ2-1 TRBV29-1 NA CSVDPQSGSYNEQFF
TRBJ1-4 TRBV19 TRBD1 CASLRGQGKLFF
TRBJ1-2 TRBV18 TRBD1 CASSPKTGANYGYTF
TRBJ1-2 TRBV30 NA CAWSGDYGYTF
TRBJ1-5 TRBV19 NA CASSMGFVGADQPQHF
TRBJ2-5 TRBV28 TRBD2 CASSLDREAGKQETQYF
TRBJ2-6 TRBV27 NA CASRPYSGANVLTF
TRBJ1-5 TRBV29-1 NA CSVWAGPNQPQHF
TRBJ1-5 TRBV19 TRBD1 CASSIIPGQGPPHNQPQHF
TRBJ2-7 TRBV28 NA CASTFGASSYEQYF
TRBJ1-3 TRBV28 NA CASSSGSNSGNTIYF
TRBJ1-2 TRBV7-9 TRBD1 CASSSAGQGPANYGYTF
TRBJ2-7 TRBV5-4 NA CASSPKDASYEQYF
TRBJ1-5 TRBV6-1 NA CASSEALDGNQPQHF
TRBJ2-1 TRBV4-1 TRBD2 CASRYETSGGNEQFF
TRBJ1-5 TRBV27 NA CASSLRFSDSNQPQHF
TRBJ2-2 TRBV7-9 TRBD2 CASRRGGGANTGELFF
TRBJ1-5 TRBV6-1 NA CASRGQVGQPQHF
TRBJ2-5 TRBV7-9 TRBD2 CASSLWTSGRGETQYF
TRBJ1-4 TRBV28 NA CASSYGERWNEKLFF
TRBJ1-4 TRBV2 TRBD1 CANVDRVNEKLFF
TRBJ2-1 TRBV28 TRBD1 CASSSPGTGIKDEQFF
TRBJ2-3 TRBV5-4 TRBD2 CASSLRSGGALTDTQYF
TRBJ2-1 TRBV6-1 NA CASSSDRPYNEQFF
TRBJ2-5 TRBV7-8 NA CASSLVPETQYF
TRBJ2-7 TRBV2 NA CASNPGWTSQGEQYF
TRBJ2-3 TRBV4-1 TRBD2 CASTAGGRTDTQYF
TRBJ1-1 TRBV4-2 TRBD1 CASSQELAGGNTEAFF
TRBJ2-5 TRBV5-4 NA CASSLDDEETQYF
TRBJ2-7 TRBV7-9 NA CASTSSATGRYEQYF
TRBJ1-3 TRBV9 NA CAVPYTTALAISGNTIYF
TRBJ2-7 TRBV4-1 NA CASSQDDISYEQYF
TRBJ2-5 TRBV2 TRBD2 CASTILAGGPLGETQYF
TRBJ2-3 TRBV3-1 TRBD2 CASSQAGGHPRDTQYF
TRBJ2-5 TRBV6-1 NA CASSESQIQETQYF
TRBJ1-1 TRBV10-3 NA CAISESWGRKIMNTEAFF